This TCR beta chain was recorded in a study of molecular identifiers for immune sequencing clone quantification. TCRdb fed the PCR reads into MiXCR, producing one record per CDR3 protein. The data contain just under 650,000 distinct CDR3 sequences, just under 20% of them singletons. Study outcomes and limitations: Naive cells had under 1% of molecules in clones above 20 RNA copies, effectors over 98%. Detecting spiked Jurkat TCR RNA from one cell among about a million naive cells was reportedly possible.

In this sample, this clonotype turned up many times. Its antigen is unknown. V lost 2 bases to trimming and J lost 6 bases; unmatched junction nucleotides: 8. Germline V gene sequence: CDR1 SEHNR, CDR2 FQNEAQ (reference sequence). This CDR3 spans 15 amino acids. From around 18,000 to 910,000 sorted cells, naive CD8 libraries were generated with 10%, 30% or 50% RNA. As CD8+CD4-CCR7+CD45RA+ cells, naive CD8 T cells were sorted. Sequences were obtained from naive CD8+ T cells from blood, with Jurkat cell RNA spiked in. The subset: FACS-sorted CD8+CD4-CCR7+CD45RA+ naive T cells. This clonotype was obtained from a human donor in good health. Some libraries in this study had Jurkat cell RNA spiked in. V gene TRBV7-9 combines with J gene TRBJ2-3, with TRBD2 matching 7 bases. The CDR3 sequence is CASSLMAGVADTQYF. The CDR3 DNA reads as TGTGCCAGCAGCTTAATGGCGGGAGTCGCGGATACGCAGTATTTT.